Shown below are 26 T cell receptor beta chains from a single sample sequenced in a study of blood T cell repertoires in COVID-19 (dated by TCRdb to the early 2020s). The library was made by the immunoSEQ multiplex PCR assay. Drawn from immuneACCESS, this table holds only the in-frame rearrangements with V and J called that TCRdb kept. Clones are partly lost; checked studies trace under half to an unresolved V gene and leave the rest unexplained. The sample includes about 170,000 clones, with 88% observed a single time. The ten top clones hold 20% to 30% of the sample. Sequenced input: peripheral blood. The source of these receptors is a man aged 60 to 69 with acute or convalescent COVID-19.

The J gene is TRBJ2-2, the V gene TRBV4-1, with unresolved D. Per germline, CDR1 MGHRA and CDR2 YSYEKL. The CDR3 has 15 amino acids. The V end was cut by 0 bases, the J end by 3 bases, with 8 bases between. CDR3 in amino acids: CASSQDPLYTGELFF. Written as DNA, the CDR3 is TGCGCCAGCAGCCAAGACCCCCTTTACACCGGGGAGCTGTTTTTT.

In regard to this clone: The limits of the CDR3 on the DNA are not certain, so only TCRdb's listed CDR3 is given. The chain is built from TRBV5-1 and TRBJ2-2; the table calls TRBD2, which could not be checked here. The CDR3 is made up of 15 amino acids, end residues included. Looked up from germline, CDR1 is SGHRS and CDR2 is YFSETQ. The CDR3 is CASSLGIGDPRSCFF.

The CDR3 DNA reads TGTGCCAGTGCCCGGGGGGGCAAAACTAATGAAAAACTGTTTTTT. It encodes CASARGGKTNEKLFF. The chain combines TRBV19 with TRBJ1-4; possible D gene TRBD1, 6 bases. The germline gives CDR1 LNHDA, CDR2 SQIVND (reference sequence). Trimming cost V 8 bases and J 1 base, with 14 bases left between them. CDR3 length equals 15 residues. The variable domain in full, completed from reference TRBV19 and TRBJ1-4, reads DGGITQSPKYLFRKEGQNVTLSCEQNLNHDAMYWYRQDPGQGLRLIYYSQIVNDFQKGDIAEGYSVSREKKESFPLTVTSAQKNPTAFYLCASARGGKTNEKLFFGSGTQLSVL.

The V and J genes are TRBV18 and TRBJ1-2; perhaps TRBD1 as D (5 bases). This CDR3 spans 14 amino acids. Germline V gives CDR1 KGHSH, CDR2 LQKENI. V was shortened by 1 base and J by 6 bases, with 12 bases between the two germline ends. CDR3 region: CASSPRAGNDGYTF. The CDR3 DNA reads TGTGCCAGCTCACCACGGGCAGGGAACGATGGCTACACCTTC.

DNA for the CDR3: TGTGCCAGCAGCCAGGATCGACAGTACCATGGCTACACCTTC. This codes for CASSQDRQYHGYTF. V gene TRBV7-9 combines with J gene TRBJ1-2; D may be TRBD1 (5 bases). Germline loops: CDR1 SEHNR, CDR2 FQNEAQ (reference sequence). V lost 5 bases to trimming and J lost 6 bases, with 16 bases between them. The CDR3 is 14 amino acids.

The chain is built from TRBV6-1 and TRBJ2-7, with D hard to call. V lost 0 bases and J 0 bases, leaving 9 bases between the germline ends. Germline V gene lookup returns CDR1 MNHNS and CDR2 SASEGT. This CDR3 is built from 15 residues. CDR3 protein: CASSEASASSYEQYF. As DNA, the CDR3 is TGTGCCAGCAGTGAAGCTTCAGCTAGCTCCTACGAGCAGTACTTC.

This chain connects TRBV9 to TRBJ2-7; tentative D call: TRBD2 (6 bases). Germline loops: CDR1 SGDLS, CDR2 YYNGEE. V lost 0 bases and J 1 base, leaving 14 bases between the germline ends. The CDR3 contains 16 residues. DNA for the CDR3: TGTGCCAGCAGCGTAGGGCAAGGAGGGAATTCCTACGAGCAGTACTTC. This gives the protein CASSVGQGGNSYEQYF.

The V and J genes are TRBV29-1 and TRBJ1-4; D uncertain. The CDR3 has 11 residues. Between the trimmed V and J ends, which lost 3 bases and 5 bases, there was a span of 4 bases. Looked up from germline, CDR1 is SQVTM and CDR2 is ANQGSEA. The CDR3 nucleotides read TGCAGCGTTGAGTCGAATGAAAAACTGTTTTTT. Its protein is CSVESNEKLFF. Filled out from reference TRBV29-1 and TRBJ1-4, the complete variable domain reads SAVISQKPSRDICQRGTSLTIQCQVDSQVTMMFWYRQQPGQSLTLIATANQGSEATYESGFVIDKFPISRPNLTFSTLTVSNMSPEDSSIYLCSVESNEKLFFGSGTQLSVL.

This clone has a single count. The V gene is TRBV7-3, the J gene TRBJ1-1; D is unresolved. CDR3 length: 13 amino acids. Germline values: CDR1 SGHTA, CDR2 FQGTGA. V was clipped by 6 bases and J by 1 base, with 9 bases between them. In DNA, the CDR3 is TGTGCCAGCAGATTCGACACGAACACTGAAGCTTTCTTT. Residues: CASRFDTNTEAFF.

The rearrangement links TRBV18 to TRBJ1-3; D gene uncertain. Deletions cut 5 bases from V and 0 bases from J, with 8 bases between. Germline V gene lookup returns CDR1 KGHSH and CDR2 LQKENI. The CDR3 has 14 residues. The CDR3 region is CASSSGVSGNTIYF. In nucleotides, the CDR3 is TGTGCCAGCTCATCGGGAGTCTCTGGAAACACCATATATTTT.

The chain is built from TRBV6-5 and TRBJ1-6; no clear D. The CDR3 has 13 residues. V lost 6 bases, J lost 10 bases, and 13 bases lay in between. Germline CDR1 and CDR2: MNHEY and SVGAGI. This chain's CDR3 is CASSPEGVSPLHF. The CDR3 bases are TGTGCCAGCAGCCCAGAAGGAGTCTCACCCCTCCACTTT.

The chain links TRBV6-1 to TRBJ2-4, with D uncertain. The V and J ends lost 3 bases and 5 bases respectively, with 11 bases between them. Germline V gene data show CDR1 as MNHNS and CDR2 as SASEGT. This CDR3 region has 14 residues. CDR3 in amino acids: CASSDEPAENIQYF. The CDR3, as DNA: TGTGCCAGCAGTGATGAGCCGGCGGAAAACATTCAGTACTTC.

The J gene is TRBJ2-4, the V gene TRBV27; TRBD2 aligns across 12 bases. V shed 4 bases and J 3 bases; nucleotides not matched to a gene: 4. The CDR3 is made up of 16 amino acids. The V gene's germline CDR1 is MNHEY and CDR2 SMNVEV (reference sequence). In DNA, the CDR3 is TGTGCCAGCAGTTCGCTAGCGGGAGGGCTCAAAAACATTCAGTACTTC. Protein: CASSSLAGGLKNIQYF.

V is TRBV6-5 and J is TRBJ1-2, with D perhaps matching TRBD1 (5 bases). Germline CDR1 is MNHEY and CDR2 is SVGAGI. The CDR3 has 12 amino acids. V was pared by 5 bases and J by 6 bases, with 10 bases between. CDR3 nucleotides: TGTGCCAGCAGTACGGGGGGGGATGGCTACACCTTC. Translating it yields CASSTGGDGYTF.

This rearrangement joins TRBV6-2 or TRBV6-3 to TRBJ2-2; 14 bases are a match to TRBD2. The CDR3 has 19 residues. Germline CDR1 MNHEY, CDR2 SVGEGT. J gave up 6 bases and V 0 bases, and 9 bases lay outside the gene matches. The CDR3 DNA reads as TGTGCCAGCAGTTACTCGAGGAGGGGACTAGCGGGAGAACCCGGGGAGCTGTTTTTT. Its protein is CASSYSRRGLAGEPGELFF.

This rearrangement joins TRBV5-1 to TRBJ2-2; TRBD1 aligns across 9 bases. The CDR3 contains 14 residues. The trim removed 6 bases at V and 5 bases at J, leaving 5 bases unmatched. Germline V lookup: CDR1 SGHRS, CDR2 YFSETQ. DNA of the CDR3: TGCGCCAGCAATACACAGGGGGCGACCGGGGAGCTGTTTTTT. The encoded protein is CASNTQGATGELFF.

The J gene is TRBJ1-4, the V gene TRBV6-1, with D uncertain. Germline values: CDR1 MNHNS, CDR2 SASEGT. V lost 3 bases, J lost 6 bases, and 8 bases lay in between. The CDR3 extends over 13 amino acids. CDR3 coding DNA: TGTGCCAGCAGTGATAGCTCTCATGAAAAACTGTTTTTT. Translating gives CASSDSSHEKLFF.

The chain recombines TRBV19 with TRBJ1-5; D may be TRBD1 (5 bases). CDR1 and CDR2 from the germline V gene are LNHDA and SQIVND (reference sequence). The germline V and J ends were trimmed by 7 bases and 3 bases, with 16 bases remaining between them. The CDR3 is 15 amino acids. The CDR3 loop reads CASTDLGTSNQPQHF. The CDR3 nucleotides are TGTGCCAGTACCGATCTGGGGACTTCCAATCAGCCCCAGCATTTT.

The chain carries TRBV29-1 and TRBJ1-2; D perhaps matches TRBD1 (5 bases). The CDR3 contains 12 residues. Trimming removed 4 bases from V and 8 bases from J, with 14 bases in between. Germline CDR1 is SQVTM and CDR2 is ANQGSEA. CDR3 bases: TGCAGCGTTGCTATTGGTAGGGGAGGCTACACCTTC. Protein sequence: CSVAIGRGGYTF. Complete variable domain (other parts from reference TRBV29-1 and TRBJ1-2): SAVISQKPSRDICQRGTSLTIQCQVDSQVTMMFWYRQQPGQSLTLIATANQGSEATYESGFVIDKFPISRPNLTFSTLTVSNMSPEDSSIYLCSVAIGRGGYTFGSGTRLTVV.

This chain links TRBV11-2 with TRBJ1-2; D is unresolved. This CDR3 is built from 13 residues. Germline V gene data show CDR1 as SGHAT and CDR2 as FQNNGV. Trimming cost V 5 bases and J 4 bases, with 11 bases left between them. As DNA, the CDR3 is TGTGCCAGCAGCCTCCTCGAGGGCTATGGCTACACCTTC. Encoded protein: CASSLLEGYGYTF.

The chain combines TRBV5-4 with TRBJ1-3; TRBD1 matches at 7 bases. This CDR3 comprises 15 residues. Germline CDR1 and CDR2: SGHNT and YYREEE (reference sequence). The junction had 5 bases not matched to a gene; V was cut back by 4 bases and J by 1 base. This CDR3 is CASSPDRESGNTIYF. The CDR3 nucleotides are TGTGCCAGCAGCCCAGACAGGGAGTCTGGAAACACCATATATTTT.

The V call is TRBV7-9, the J call TRBJ2-3; D unclear. Trimming cost V 2 bases and J 0 bases, with 6 bases left between them. In germline, CDR1 is SEHNR, CDR2 FQNEAQ (reference sequence). CDR3 length equals 14 residues. The CDR3 nucleotides read TGTGCCAGCAGCTTAACAGCTAGCACAGATACGCAGTATTTT. Translation: CASSLTASTDTQYF. Together with reference TRBV7-9 and TRBJ2-3, the CDR3 gives the full variable domain: DTGVSQNPRHKITKRGQNVTFRCDPISEHNRLYWYRQTLGQGPEFLTYFQNEAQLEKSRLLSDRFSAERPKGSFSTLEIQRTEQGDSAMYLCASSLTASTDTQYFGPGTRLTVL.

J is TRBJ2-1 and V is TRBV4-1; D is unclear. Germline V gene sequence: CDR1 MGHRA, CDR2 YSYEKL. V gave up 0 bases and J gave up 5 bases, with 5 bases separating them. The CDR3 loop spans 13 amino acids. CDR3 DNA sequence: TGCGCCAGCAGCCAAGATCCGGACAATGAGCAGTTCTTC. It specifies CASSQDPDNEQFF.

The chain uses TRBV2 and TRBJ1-1; 7 nucleotides line up with TRBD1. The CDR3 is made up of 13 amino acids. V was pared by 8 bases and J by 1 base, with 4 bases of the junction left unmatched. Germline lookup yields CDR1 SNHLY and CDR2 FYNNEI. CDR3 in amino acids: CASRQGRNTEAFF. The CDR3 DNA reads TGTGCCAGCCGACAGGGTAGGAACACTGAAGCTTTCTTT.

This chain joins TRBV9 and TRBJ2-3, with D possibly being TRBD1 (6 bases). CDR1 SGDLS and CDR2 YYNGEE come from the germline V gene. CDR3 length: 16 residues. Trimming removed 4 bases from V and 2 bases from J, with 17 bases in between. The CDR3 DNA reads as TGTGCCAGCAGCTCCCAGGGGTCGGAGTTCACAGATACGCAGTATTTT. Translation: CASSSQGSEFTDTQYF.

The chain recombines TRBV7-8 with TRBJ2-7; 11 positions agree with TRBD2. CDR1 is SGHVS, CDR2 FQNEAQ, per germline. V trimming: 5 bases; J trimming: 2 bases; junction bases outside the gene matches: 11. The CDR3 spans 17 residues. CDR3 nucleotides: TGTGCCAGCAGCCGCACTAGCGGGAGTGTCGATGCCTACGAGCAGTACTTC. This translates into CASSRTSGSVDAYEQYF.